This T cell receptor beta chain was identified during a study of Graves' ophthalmopathy and Graves' hyperthyroidism. Study-wide background: Hyperthyroidism is called stable when no ophthalmopathy develops within 18 months of follow-up.

The authors amplified TCR beta CDR3 regions, and they did so from RNA transcripts for repertoire sequencing. Scientists carried out first-round RT-PCR using HTBI primers and then a second-round multiplex PCR. MiXCR was run by TCRdb on the multiplex PCR reads, yielding one entry per CDR3 protein. Of 450,000 to 600,000 distinct CDR3 sequences detected, about two fifths appear once; the ten largest clones hold about 4.1%. Study-wide results and limits: The model flagged ophthalmopathy progression at approximately 70% sensitivity and 72% to 85% specificity.

This clonotype occurred once. The antigen is undetermined. Diagnosis relied on clinical symptoms, serum thyroxine, TRAb, thyroid ultrasound and orbital computed tomography. The receptor was isolated from an adult man with Graves' hyperthyroidism. Sequencing was done on a sample of peripheral blood or thyroid tissue (not recorded which).

The CDR3 DNA is TGCAGTGCTAGGGACAGGGAGGATAACAATGAGCAGTTCTTC. Translation gives CSARDREDNNEQFF. The chain carries TRBV20-1 and TRBJ2-5, with 8 bases aligning to TRBD1. The DNA end lines up better with TRBJ2-1; the J call may be wrong. Germline values: CDR1 DFQATT, CDR2 SNEGSKA (reference sequence). The CDR3 contains 14 residues.